This passage covers 31 T cell receptor beta chains from one sample sequenced in a study of OX40 agonist ivuxolimab in advanced cancers. The table came from immunoSEQ multiplex PCR; TCRdb's copy has only in-frame clones and leaves some out. Of about 69,000 clones in the sample, about 80% are singletons; the top ten hold 2% to 2.5%. This specimen was CD4+ or CD8+ T cells sorted from blood, taken in a trial of the OX40 agonist ivuxolimab. The source of these receptors is an adult with an advanced solid tumor such as melanoma, head and neck, liver or kidney cancer.

The rearrangement links TRBV27 to TRBJ2-1, with TRBD2 identical over 9 bases. V lost 6 bases to trimming and J lost 6 bases; unmatched junction nucleotides: 12. Germline V CDR1 and CDR2: MNHEY, SMNVEV (reference sequence). This CDR3 contains 16 residues. The CDR3 is CASSLMGLAGINEQFF. In DNA form, the CDR3 reads TGTGCCAGCAGCCTCATGGGGCTAGCGGGGATCAATGAGCAGTTCTTC.

V gene TRBV13 combines with J gene TRBJ1-1; unclear D gene. CDR1 and CDR2 (germline): PRHDT, FYEKMQ (reference sequence). V lost 5 bases and J 7 bases, leaving 11 bases between the germline ends. This CDR3 region has 12 residues. The CDR3 loop reads CASSPRGGEAFF. DNA of the CDR3: TGTGCCAGCAGCCCCCGGGGTGGTGAAGCTTTCTTT. The whole variable domain, remainder taken from reference TRBV13 and TRBJ1-1, is AAGVIQSPRHLIKEKRETATLKCYPIPRHDTVYWYQQGPGQDPQFLISFYEKMQSDKGSIPDRFSAQQFSDYHSELNMSSLELGDSALYFCASSPRGGEAFFGQGTRLTVV.

The chain recombines TRBV4-1 with TRBJ1-2; a weak D match, TRBD1 (5 bases). V lost 0 bases and J lost 0, with 14 bases in between. Looked up from germline, CDR1 is MGHRA and CDR2 is YSYEKL. This CDR3 has 17 amino acids. In DNA, the CDR3 is TGCGCCAGCAGCCAAGAGTGGATGGGGCCTCCTAACTATGGCTACACCTTC. This translates into CASSQEWMGPPNYGYTF.

The count of this clone is one. The CDR3 does not end in the conserved phenylalanine or tryptophan, so this is likely a read error. The chain combines TRBV15 with TRBJ1-1; 7 bases map to TRBD1. CDR3 size: 16 residues. V dropped 1 base and J dropped 1; count of bases not matched to a gene: 6. Germline loops: CDR1 LNHNV, CDR2 YYDKDF (reference sequence). In DNA form, the CDR3 reads TGTGCCACCAGCAGAGGGGAGGGACAGACGAACACTGAAGCTTTCCTT. Encoded protein: CATSRGEGQTNTEAFL.

This chain connects TRBV28 to TRBJ1-4, with D tentatively TRBD1 (5 bases). CDR1 MDHEN and CDR2 SYDVKM come from the germline V gene. The ends were cut back, 2 bases at V and 13 bases at J, with 20 bases in the middle. The CDR3 consists of 15 residues. CDR3 DNA sequence: TGTGCCAGCAGTTTAGGGCCCCCCGGGGGTTTGGCACTGTTTTTT. The encoded protein is CASSLGPPGGLALFF.

The rearrangement uses TRBV6-1 and TRBJ1-4; maybe TRBD1 (6 bases). V lost 6 bases and J lost 5, with 10 bases in between. Germline CDR1 is MNHNS and CDR2 is SASEGT. The CDR3 spans 13 residues. The CDR3 loop is CASRTGQNEKLFF. As DNA, the CDR3 is TGTGCCAGCAGGACAGGACAGAATGAAAAACTGTTTTTT.

The chain links TRBV11-2 to TRBJ1-3, with D hard to call. Trimming took off 5 bases at V and 1 base at J, with 12 bases between the two ends. Germline V gene data show CDR1 as SGHAT and CDR2 as FQNNGV. The CDR3 length is 15 residues. For the CDR3, the DNA is TGTGCCAGCAGCCCTGACGGACGTTCTGGAAACACCATATATTTT. It specifies CASSPDGRSGNTIYF.

The chain uses TRBV25-1 and TRBJ1-1; D might be TRBD1 (5 bases). Germline values: CDR1 MGHDK, CDR2 SYGVNS. Deletions cut 7 bases from V and 5 bases from J, with 17 bases between. CDR3 length equals 14 residues. The CDR3 region is CASKGRGDGTEAFF. The CDR3 region has the DNA TGTGCCAGCAAAGGACGGGGGGACGGTACTGAAGCTTTCTTT.

The chain uses TRBV6-1 and TRBJ2-7, with 10 bases aligning to TRBD1. V trimming: 7 bases; J trimming: 1 base; junction bases outside the gene matches: 7. Per the germline V gene, CDR1 is MNHNS and CDR2 is SASEGT. CDR3 length equals 15 residues. The CDR3 sequence is CASNGQGVHSYEQYF. CDR3 bases: TGTGCCAGCAACGGACAGGGGGTCCATTCCTACGAGCAGTACTTC.

The J gene is TRBJ2-7, the V gene TRBV15; 8 bases are a match to TRBD2. Looked up from germline, CDR1 is LNHNV and CDR2 is YYDKDF (reference sequence). V was clipped by 0 bases and J by 7 bases; unmatched bases: 5. The CDR3 covers 14 residues. CDR3 region: CATSRDQRGREQYF. CDR3 coding DNA: TGTGCCACCAGCAGAGATCAGCGGGGGCGAGAGCAGTACTTC.

The rearrangement links TRBV27 to TRBJ2-7, with TRBD1 matching 8 bases. V shed 3 bases, J shed 4 bases, and the junction held 8 bases outside the gene matches. The CDR3 length is 15 residues. CDR1 and CDR2 from the germline V gene are MNHEY and SMNVEV (reference sequence). CDR3 amino acids: CASSLGDRRMYEQYF. The CDR3 DNA follows: TGTGCCAGCAGTTTGGGGGACAGGAGGATGTACGAGCAGTACTTC.

This chain links TRBV5-4 with TRBJ1-3; D not certain. The CDR3 length is 13 residues. Germline CDR1 SGHNT, CDR2 YYREEE (reference sequence). V gave up 3 bases and J gave up 2 bases, with 6 bases separating them. CDR3 protein: CASSSNAGNTIYF. The CDR3 DNA follows: TGTGCCAGCAGCTCAAACGCTGGAAACACCATATATTTT.

The V gene is TRBV18, the J gene TRBJ2-1; TRBD1 or TRBD2 may be the D gene (7 bases each). CDR3 length: 15 amino acids. The V and J ends lost 3 bases and 7 bases respectively, with 16 bases between them. The V gene's germline CDR1 is KGHSH and CDR2 LQKENI. This chain's CDR3 is CASSPPGGDGNEQFF. Written as DNA, the CDR3 is TGTGCCAGCTCACCTCCAGGGGGGGATGGAAATGAGCAGTTCTTC.

The chain couples TRBV15 to TRBJ2-5, with unresolved D. The CDR3 is 15 residues long. Germline V gene sequence: CDR1 LNHNV, CDR2 YYDKDF (reference sequence). Trimming left V 1 base short and J 1 base short, with 10 bases between. The CDR3 is CATSRGSTVQETQYF. CDR3 bases: TGTGCCACCAGCAGAGGGTCGACGGTCCAAGAGACCCAGTACTTC.

The chain combines TRBV4-1 with TRBJ2-5; 8 bases are shared with TRBD1. Germline lookup yields CDR1 MGHRA and CDR2 YSYEKL. The CDR3 runs 16 residues. V dropped 4 bases and J dropped 5; count of bases not matched to a gene: 12. The CDR3 region is CASSPRTGPRLETQYF. For the CDR3, the DNA is TGCGCCAGCAGCCCTCGGACAGGGCCGCGGTTGGAGACCCAGTACTTC.

This sequence joins TRBV28 and TRBJ2-1, with 11 positions matching TRBD2. The germline gives CDR1 MDHEN, CDR2 SYDVKM. V was clipped by 4 bases and J by 2 bases; unmatched bases: 10. The CDR3 has 18 residues. Here the CDR3 reads CASSSPLKLAGAYNEQFF. The CDR3 DNA sequence: TGTGCCAGCAGTTCCCCCCTCAAACTAGCGGGGGCCTACAATGAGCAGTTCTTC.

V usage is TRBV6-5 and J usage is TRBJ2-2; possibly TRBD1 or TRBD2 for D (6 bases each). V was trimmed by 7 bases and J by 5 bases, leaving 11 bases between them. Looked up from germline, CDR1 is MNHEY and CDR2 is SVGAGI. The CDR3 extends over 13 amino acids. The CDR3 DNA is TGTGCCAGCAAGACAGGAGGGACCGGGGAGCTGTTTTTT. Protein: CASKTGGTGELFF.

This chain connects TRBV27 to TRBJ2-7; D gene unclear. The V and J ends lost 2 bases and 2 bases respectively, with 13 bases between them. Germline V gene data show CDR1 as MNHEY and CDR2 as SMNVEV (reference sequence). The CDR3 is 15 residues long. In DNA form, the CDR3 reads TGTGCCAGCAGTTTAAGTGGACCCAACCCCTACGAGCAGTACTTC. It encodes CASSLSGPNPYEQYF.

The V gene is TRBV9, the J gene TRBJ2-3; D possibly corresponds to TRBD1 (5 bases). The CDR3 length is 14 residues. Germline CDR1 is SGDLS and CDR2 is YYNGEE. The V gene lost 4 bases and the J gene lost 2 bases, with 11 bases spanning the gap. Here the CDR3 reads CASSLDSPTDTQYF. CDR3 nucleotide sequence: TGTGCCAGCAGCTTAGACAGTCCCACAGATACGCAGTATTTT.

The chain recombines TRBV18 with TRBJ2-3; the D is unclear. The CDR3 extends over 13 amino acids. V shed 0 bases and J shed 3 bases, with 4 bases lying between them. Germline values: CDR1 KGHSH, CDR2 LQKENI. The CDR3 region has the DNA TGTGCCAGCTCACCACCAAGTACAGATACGCAGTATTTT. Its translation: CASSPPSTDTQYF.

This clone was observed a handful of times. The chain uses TRBV28 and TRBJ1-1; TRBD1 is a possible D gene (5 bases). CDR3 size: 12 residues. V gave up 6 bases and J gave up 11 bases, with 16 bases separating them. The germline V gene has CDR1 MDHEN and CDR2 SYDVKM. The CDR3 DNA is TGTGCCAGCAGCCCACCGGTGGGGCGGGCTTTCTTT. Protein sequence: CASSPPVGRAFF.

This clone was detected only once. V is TRBV5-1 and J is TRBJ1-2; 9 bases fit TRBD1. The germline CDR1 and CDR2 sequences are SGHRS and YFSETQ. The CDR3 is made up of 14 amino acids. Losses at the gene ends were 1 base for V and 6 bases for J; bases not matched to a gene: 4. The CDR3 loop reads CASSLRGQGHGYTF. In DNA, the CDR3 is TGCGCCAGCAGCTTGCGCGGACAGGGGCATGGCTACACCTTC.

The chain uses TRBV10-3 and TRBJ1-4; D unclear. The CDR3 has 13 amino acids. Per germline, CDR1 ENHRY and CDR2 SYGVKD. V lost 2 bases and J 8 bases, leaving 9 bases between the germline ends. The CDR3, as DNA: TGTGCCATCAGTGAGACACTACAAGAAAAACTGTTTTTT. Its translation is CAISETLQEKLFF.

V is TRBV7-9 and J is TRBJ2-4; TRBD2 is a possible D gene (6 bases). CDR1 and CDR2 from the germline V gene are SEHNR and FQNEAQ (reference sequence). The CDR3 has 12 residues. V lost 8 bases and J lost 6, with 11 bases in between. This CDR3 is CASSRELNIQYF. The DNA for the CDR3 is TGTGCCAGCTCACGGGAGCTAAACATTCAGTACTTC.

V usage is TRBV5-6 and J usage is TRBJ2-2; 14 bases match TRBD2. V lost 2 bases, J lost 2 bases, and 2 bases stayed unmatched. The germline V gene encodes CDR1 SGHDT and CDR2 YYEEEE. This CDR3 comprises 17 residues. CDR3 DNA sequence: TGTGCCAGCAGCTTCGGGACTAGCGGGAGAAACACCGGGGAGCTGTTTTTT. Protein sequence: CASSFGTSGRNTGELFF.

The CDR3 protein is CSVGGGYGRGSSDEQFF. CDR3 bases: TGCAGCGTGGGGGGCGGCTATGGCAGGGGAAGTTCCGATGAGCAGTTCTTC. The chain employs TRBV29-1 and TRBJ2-1; D is possibly TRBD1 or TRBD2 (6 bases each). The CDR3 sequence is 17 residues long. CDR1 SQVTM and CDR2 ANQGSEA come from the germline V gene. The V end lost 6 bases, the J end lost 8 bases, and 29 bases lay between the germline ends.

The rearrangement links TRBV18 to TRBJ2-7, with D perhaps matching TRBD1 (5 bases). V was clipped by 0 bases and J by 6 bases, with 9 bases between them. Germline loops: CDR1 KGHSH, CDR2 LQKENI. This CDR3 is 13 amino acids long. In nucleotides, the CDR3 is TGTGCCAGCTCACCACCGTCAGGGTTCGAGCAGTACTTC. It encodes CASSPPSGFEQYF.

This rearrangement joins TRBV5-4 to TRBJ1-1; 12 bases are shared with TRBD1. V trimming: 4 bases; J trimming: 5 bases; junction bases outside the gene matches: 9. CDR1 is SGHNT, CDR2 YYREEE, per germline (reference sequence). The CDR3 loop spans 16 amino acids. This CDR3 reads CASSPGTGGGGTEAFF. In DNA, the CDR3 is TGTGCCAGCAGCCCTGGGACAGGGGGCGGAGGTACTGAAGCTTTCTTT.

This sequence joins TRBV2 and TRBJ1-5; 9 bases fit TRBD1. CDR3 length: 15 amino acids. Losses at the gene ends were 4 bases for V and 10 bases for J; bases not matched to a gene: 11. Germline V CDR1 and CDR2: SNHLY, FYNNEI. The CDR3 sequence is CASSARGQGLEPQHF. The CDR3 nucleotides are TGTGCCAGCAGTGCCCGAGGACAGGGGTTGGAACCCCAGCATTTT.

The V gene is TRBV28, the J gene TRBJ2-5, with D possibly TRBD2 on 6 matching bases. V was trimmed by 5 bases and J by 5 bases, leaving 21 bases between them. The CDR3 covers 16 residues. Germline lookup yields CDR1 MDHEN and CDR2 SYDVKM. The CDR3 bases are TGTGCCAGCAGTCCCTCTACCGGGGGTTTGAGGGAGACCCAGTACTTC. This sequence encodes CASSPSTGGLRETQYF.

The V call is TRBV4-1, the J call TRBJ1-1; TRBD1 matches at 9 bases. Trimming cost V 4 bases and J 3 bases; bases outside gene matches: 3. This CDR3 region has 14 residues. Germline CDR1 reads MGHRA; CDR2 reads YSYEKL. CDR3 protein: CASSPGQGYTEAFF. The CDR3 region has the DNA TGCGCCAGCAGCCCCGGACAGGGGTACACTGAAGCTTTCTTT.